Here is one TCR beta chain with its context. What it binds is unknown. These data are taken from a study of radiation and T cells in renal cell carcinoma. General study findings and limits: In blood, top tumor clones expanded by 2 weeks, shrinking by 4.

The data were produced by immunoSEQ multiplex PCR, yet TCRdb's version contains in-frame clones alone and is incomplete. The data hold about 77,000 clones, with 75% to 90% observed a single time. Trimming cost V 8 bases and J 1 base, with 18 bases left between them. This CDR3 has 15 residues. Germline V gene data show CDR1 as LNHDA and CDR2 as SQIVND (reference sequence). Time point noted: blood 4 weeks post-SBRT, at nephrectomy. Treatment described: 15 Gy SBRT to primary tumor, nephrectomy 4 weeks later. Radiation-treated patients gave blood at baseline, week 2 and week 4. The material sequenced was blood, taken from a patient whose treatment included radiotherapy and nephrectomy. J is TRBJ2-7 and V is TRBV19; D assignment may be TRBD1 or TRBD2 (5 bases each). The sequence derives from an older woman with renal cell carcinoma. In DNA form, the CDR3 reads TGTGCCAGTTCCAGGGAGTTTGGGCTATCCTACGAGCAGTACTTC. This translates into CASSREFGLSYEQYF.